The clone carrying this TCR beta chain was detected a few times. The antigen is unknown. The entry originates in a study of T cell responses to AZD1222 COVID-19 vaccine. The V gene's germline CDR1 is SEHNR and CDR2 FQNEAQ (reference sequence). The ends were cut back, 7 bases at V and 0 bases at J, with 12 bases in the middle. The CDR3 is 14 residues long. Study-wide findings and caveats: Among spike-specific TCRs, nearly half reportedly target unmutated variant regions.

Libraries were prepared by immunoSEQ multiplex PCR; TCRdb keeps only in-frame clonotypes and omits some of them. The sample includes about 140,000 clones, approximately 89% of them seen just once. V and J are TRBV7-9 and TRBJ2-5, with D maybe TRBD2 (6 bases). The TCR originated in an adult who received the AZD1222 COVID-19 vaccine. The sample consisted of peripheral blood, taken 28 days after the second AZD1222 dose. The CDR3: CASTSGVYQETQYF. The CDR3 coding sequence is TGTGCCAGCACCTCGGGGGTTTACCAAGAGACCCAGTACTTC.